The subject of this entry is one T cell receptor (beta chain). The entry originates in a study of blood T cell repertoires in COVID-19. For the study at large: T cells, B-cell-depleted T cells, or PBMCs provided the cDNA or gDNA that served as material.

The study drew participants aged roughly 18 to 95 years from some 24 US areas. Participants' reported clinical history set cohort assignment. Recovered status applied to Cohort 3 donors who had two consecutive negative PCRs. It also applied to those with clearance or with symptom resolution. Sequencing was performed with immunoSEQ multiplex PCR; in TCRdb, only in-frame clones are kept and a portion is missing. The sample comprises 250,000 or so clones, roughly 85% of which are singletons, and roughly 10% rests with the top ten. Sequencing input: PBMCs or T cells enriched from blood (not recorded which). This clonotype was obtained from a man aged 30 to 39 who had recovered from COVID-19.

CDR3 amino acids: CASSYHRTRDYGYTF. The CDR3 DNA is TGTGCCAGCAGCTATCATCGGACAAGGGACTATGGCTACACCTTC. The chain employs TRBV7-2 and TRBJ1-2; weak D call: TRBD1 (5 bases). CDR3 length equals 15 residues. Per the germline V gene, CDR1 is SGHTA and CDR2 is FQGNSA. Trimming stripped 4 bases from V and 3 bases from J, with 15 bases between.